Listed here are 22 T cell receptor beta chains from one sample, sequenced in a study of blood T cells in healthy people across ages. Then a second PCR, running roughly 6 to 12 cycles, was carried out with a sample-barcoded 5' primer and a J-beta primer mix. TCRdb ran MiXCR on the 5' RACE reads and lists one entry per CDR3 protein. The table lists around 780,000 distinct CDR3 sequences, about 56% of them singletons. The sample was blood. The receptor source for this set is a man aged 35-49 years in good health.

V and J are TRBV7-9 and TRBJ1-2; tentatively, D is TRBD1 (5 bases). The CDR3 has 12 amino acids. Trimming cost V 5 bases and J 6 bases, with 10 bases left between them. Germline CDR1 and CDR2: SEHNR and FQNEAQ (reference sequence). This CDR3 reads CASSQLQDGYTF. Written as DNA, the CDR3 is TGTGCCAGCAGCCAACTACAGGATGGCTACACCTTC.

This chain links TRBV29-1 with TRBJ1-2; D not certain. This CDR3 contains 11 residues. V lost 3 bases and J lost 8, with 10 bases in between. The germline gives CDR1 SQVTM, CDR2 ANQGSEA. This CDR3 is CSVEIREGYTF. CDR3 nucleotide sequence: TGCAGCGTTGAGATAAGGGAGGGCTACACCTTC.

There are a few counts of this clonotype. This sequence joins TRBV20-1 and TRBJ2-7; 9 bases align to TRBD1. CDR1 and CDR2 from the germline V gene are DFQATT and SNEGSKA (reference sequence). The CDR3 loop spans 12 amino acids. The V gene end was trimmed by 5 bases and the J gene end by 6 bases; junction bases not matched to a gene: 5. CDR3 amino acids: CSAAYRGLEQYF. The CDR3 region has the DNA TGCAGTGCTGCCTACAGGGGGCTCGAGCAGTACTTC.

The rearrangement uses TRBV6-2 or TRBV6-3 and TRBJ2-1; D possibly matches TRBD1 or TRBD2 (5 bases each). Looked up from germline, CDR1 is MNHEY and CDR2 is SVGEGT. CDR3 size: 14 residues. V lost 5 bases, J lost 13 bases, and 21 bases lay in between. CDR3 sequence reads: CASSPGRTLGTQFF. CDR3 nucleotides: TGTGCCAGCAGTCCGGGACGGACCCTGGGGACCCAGTTCTTC.

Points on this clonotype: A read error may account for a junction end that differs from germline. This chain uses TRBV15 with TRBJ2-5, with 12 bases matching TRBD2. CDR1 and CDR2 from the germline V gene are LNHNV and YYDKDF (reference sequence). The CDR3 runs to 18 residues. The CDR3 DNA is TGTGCCACCAGCGGGCGACTAGCGGGAGAGGGGGCTTCAAAGACCCGGTACTTC. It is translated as CATSGRLAGEGASKTRYF.

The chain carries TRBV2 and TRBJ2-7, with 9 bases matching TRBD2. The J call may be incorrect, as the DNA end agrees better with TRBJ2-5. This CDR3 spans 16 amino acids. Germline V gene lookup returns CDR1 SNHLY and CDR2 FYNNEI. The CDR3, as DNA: TGTGCCAGCAGTTTTAGCGGGGGCCGGGGGGGAGAGACCCAGTACTTC. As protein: CASSFSGGRGGETQYF.

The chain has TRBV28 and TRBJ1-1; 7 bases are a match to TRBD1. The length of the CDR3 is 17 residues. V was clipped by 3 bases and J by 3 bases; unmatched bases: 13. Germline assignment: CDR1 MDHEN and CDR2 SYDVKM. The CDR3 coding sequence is TGTGCCAGCAGTTTTTTGGGAACAGGGGTTGGGGACACTGAAGCTTTCTTT. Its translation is CASSFLGTGVGDTEAFF.

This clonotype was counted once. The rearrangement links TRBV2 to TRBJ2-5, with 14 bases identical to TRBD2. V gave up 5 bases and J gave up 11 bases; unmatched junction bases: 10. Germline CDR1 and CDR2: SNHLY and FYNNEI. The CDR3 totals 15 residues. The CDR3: CASSRQGLAGEEQYF. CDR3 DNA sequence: TGTGCCAGCAGTCGCCAGGGACTAGCGGGAGAGGAGCAGTACTTC.

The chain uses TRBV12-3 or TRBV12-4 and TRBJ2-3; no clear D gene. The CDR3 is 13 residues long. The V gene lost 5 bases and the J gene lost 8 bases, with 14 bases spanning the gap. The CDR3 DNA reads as TGTGCCAGCAGTCTCATGATCCGAGGTACGCAGTATTTT. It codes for CASSLMIRGTQYF.

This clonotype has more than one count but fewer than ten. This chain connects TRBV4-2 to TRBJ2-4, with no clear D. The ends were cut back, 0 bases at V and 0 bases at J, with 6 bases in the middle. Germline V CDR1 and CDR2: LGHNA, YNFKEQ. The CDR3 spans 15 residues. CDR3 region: CASSQDLPAKNIQYF. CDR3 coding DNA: TGTGCCAGCAGCCAAGATCTGCCAGCCAAAAACATTCAGTACTTC.

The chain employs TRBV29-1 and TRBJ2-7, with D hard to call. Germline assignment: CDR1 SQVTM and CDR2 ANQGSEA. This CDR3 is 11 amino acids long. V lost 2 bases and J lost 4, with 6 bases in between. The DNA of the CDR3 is TGCAGCGTTGAAAGAGAATACGAGCAGTACTTC. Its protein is CSVEREYEQYF.

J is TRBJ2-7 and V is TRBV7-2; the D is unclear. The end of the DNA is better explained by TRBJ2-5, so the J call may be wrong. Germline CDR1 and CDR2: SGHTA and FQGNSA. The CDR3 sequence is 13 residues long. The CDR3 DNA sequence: TGTGCCAGCAGCTTCCTCCCTGAAGGGACCCAGTACTTC. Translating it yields CASSFLPEGTQYF.

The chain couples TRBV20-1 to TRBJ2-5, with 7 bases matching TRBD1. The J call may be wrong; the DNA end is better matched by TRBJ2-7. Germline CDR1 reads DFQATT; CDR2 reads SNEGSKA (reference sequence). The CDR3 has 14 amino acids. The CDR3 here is CSARDRIAGGEQYF. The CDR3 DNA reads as TGCAGTGCTAGAGATCGAATTGCAGGGGGCGAGCAGTACTTC.

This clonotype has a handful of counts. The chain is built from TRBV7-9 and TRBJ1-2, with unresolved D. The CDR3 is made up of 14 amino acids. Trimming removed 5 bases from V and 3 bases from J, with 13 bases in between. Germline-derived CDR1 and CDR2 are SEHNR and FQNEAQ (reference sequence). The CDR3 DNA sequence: TGTGCCAGCAGCCCGAGGGAGAAATACTATGGCTACACCTTC. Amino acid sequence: CASSPREKYYGYTF.

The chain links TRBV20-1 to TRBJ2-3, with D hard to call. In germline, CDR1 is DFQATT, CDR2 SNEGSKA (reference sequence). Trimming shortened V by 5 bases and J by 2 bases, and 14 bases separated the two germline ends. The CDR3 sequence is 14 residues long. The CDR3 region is CSAVQFRFTDTQYF. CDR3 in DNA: TGCAGTGCTGTCCAATTTAGATTCACAGATACGCAGTATTTT.

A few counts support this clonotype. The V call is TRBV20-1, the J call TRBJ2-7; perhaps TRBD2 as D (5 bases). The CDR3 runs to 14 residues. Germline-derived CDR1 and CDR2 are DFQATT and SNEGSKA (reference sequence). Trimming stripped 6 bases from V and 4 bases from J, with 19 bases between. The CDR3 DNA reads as TGCAGTGCCGCTAGCCGCCCGGGTAAATACGAGCAGTACTTC. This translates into CSAASRPGKYEQYF.

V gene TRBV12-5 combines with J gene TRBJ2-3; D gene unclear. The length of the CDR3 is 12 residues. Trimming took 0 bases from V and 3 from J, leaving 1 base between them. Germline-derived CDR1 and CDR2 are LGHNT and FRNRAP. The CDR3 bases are TGTGCTAGTGGTTTGGTAACAGATACGCAGTATTTT. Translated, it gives CASGLVTDTQYF.

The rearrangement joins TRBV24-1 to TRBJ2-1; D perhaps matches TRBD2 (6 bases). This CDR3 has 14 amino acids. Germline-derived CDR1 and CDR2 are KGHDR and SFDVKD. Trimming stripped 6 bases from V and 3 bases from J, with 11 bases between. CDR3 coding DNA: TGTGCCACCAGTCCGGGAGATAACTACAATGAGCAGTTCTTC. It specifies CATSPGDNYNEQFF.

The CDR3, as DNA: TGTGCCACCAGTGAAAGTGTGGCCTATGGCTACACCTTC. Translated: CATSESVAYGYTF. The rearrangement joins TRBV24-1 to TRBJ1-2, with D unresolved. CDR3 length: 13 residues. Germline-derived CDR1 and CDR2 are KGHDR and SFDVKD. V was pared by 4 bases and J by 4 bases, with 9 bases between.

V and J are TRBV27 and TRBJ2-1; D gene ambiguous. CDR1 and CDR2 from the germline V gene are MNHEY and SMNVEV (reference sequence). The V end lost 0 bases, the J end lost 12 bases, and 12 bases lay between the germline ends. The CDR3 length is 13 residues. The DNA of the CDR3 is TGTGCCAGCAGTTTATCCGGTAGCAGGATGCAGTTCTTC. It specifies CASSLSGSRMQFF.

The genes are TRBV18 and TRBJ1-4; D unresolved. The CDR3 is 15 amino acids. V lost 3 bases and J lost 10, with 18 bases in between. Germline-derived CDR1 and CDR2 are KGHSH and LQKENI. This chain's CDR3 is CASSPTNTAEGKLFF. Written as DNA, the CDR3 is TGTGCCAGCTCACCGACTAATACCGCCGAGGGAAAACTGTTTTTT.

CDR3 DNA sequence: TGTGCCACCAGTGGGGACAAGTGGAGCAATGAGCAGTTCTTC. Protein: CATSGDKWSNEQFF. The J gene is TRBJ2-1, the V gene TRBV24-1; D might be TRBD1 (6 bases). Per the germline V gene, CDR1 is KGHDR and CDR2 is SFDVKD. CDR3 length equals 14 residues. Trimming left V 5 bases short and J 6 bases short, with 13 bases between.